Presented here are 27 T cell receptor beta chains from one specimen sequenced in a study of blood T cell repertoires in COVID-19. The assay was immunoSEQ multiplex PCR, and TCRdb's table has in-frame clones only and misses some. The data show approximately 130,000 clones, with around four fifths seen just once and about 13% held by the top ten. Sequencing was performed on peripheral blood. Receptors originate from a human donor in a cohort sampled during active COVID-19.

The chain employs TRBV15 and TRBJ2-7; no clear D gene. Germline CDR1 is LNHNV and CDR2 is YYDKDF (reference sequence). Trimming took off 0 bases at V and 7 bases at J, with 7 bases between the two ends. The length of the CDR3 is 12 residues. The CDR3 nucleotides are TGTGCCACCAGCAGAGAGAGTCGAGAGCAGTACTTC. It encodes CATSRESREQYF.

The chain uses TRBV5-1 and TRBJ2-5, with a weak D call TRBD1 (5 bases). The germline V gene encodes CDR1 SGHRS and CDR2 YFSETQ. The length of the CDR3 is 13 residues. The V and J ends lost 0 bases and 3 bases respectively, with 6 bases between them. The chain's CDR3 is CASSLEGKETQYF. DNA for the CDR3: TGCGCCAGCAGCTTGGAGGGGAAAGAGACCCAGTACTTC.

This clone has just a few counts. This rearrangement joins TRBV5-6 to TRBJ1-5; D uncertain. Germline V gene sequence: CDR1 SGHDT, CDR2 YYEEEE. This CDR3 comprises 15 residues. Deletions cut 3 bases from V and 5 bases from J, with 15 bases between. The CDR3 bases are TGTGCCAGCAGCTACCGAGGAAGTGGCTATCAGCCCCAGCATTTT. Translated: CASSYRGSGYQPQHF.

The chain couples TRBV7-6 to TRBJ2-1; the match to TRBD2 covers 7 bases. Germline loops: CDR1 SGHVS, CDR2 FNYEAQ. Trimming cost V 0 bases and J 3 bases; bases outside gene matches: 8. This CDR3 has 17 residues. CDR3 bases: TGTGCCAGCAGCTTAGCACCGGCCTCGGGGGGCTACAATGAGCAGTTCTTC. Its translation is CASSLAPASGGYNEQFF.

This sequence joins TRBV13 and TRBJ2-5; D is possibly TRBD2 (7 bases). Germline V gene lookup returns CDR1 PRHDT and CDR2 FYEKMQ (reference sequence). CDR3 length equals 16 residues. With 5 bases removed from V and 2 bases from J, the gap between germline ends came to 18 bases. The CDR3 DNA reads as TGTGCCAGCAGCGCCCCACTGGAGGGGGGGCAAGAGACCCAGTACTTC. Amino acid sequence: CASSAPLEGGQETQYF.

The V gene is TRBV7-9, the J gene TRBJ2-5; 8 bases are a match to TRBD2. J lost 5 bases, V lost 1 base, and 3 bases had no gene match. The CDR3 is 14 amino acids. Looked up from germline, CDR1 is SEHNR and CDR2 is FQNEAQ (reference sequence). DNA for the CDR3: TGTGCCAGCAGCTTAGGACTAGCGACCGAGACCCAGTACTTC. It is translated as CASSLGLATETQYF.

The J gene is TRBJ1-1, the V gene TRBV19, with D perhaps matching TRBD1 (5 bases). This CDR3 region has 13 residues. The ends were cut back, 1 base at V and 5 bases at J, with 8 bases in the middle. CDR1 and CDR2 (germline): LNHDA, SQIVND (reference sequence). In DNA form, the CDR3 reads TGTGCCAGTAGTATAGCACGGGGGACTGAAGCTTTCTTT. It yields the protein CASSIARGTEAFF.

The chain uses TRBV7-9 and TRBJ2-7; 7 bases are a match to TRBD1. Per germline, CDR1 SEHNR and CDR2 FQNEAQ (reference sequence). This CDR3 is 13 amino acids long. V trimming: 5 bases; J trimming: 1 base; junction bases outside the gene matches: 2. The CDR3, as DNA: TGTGCCAGCAGCCGGGACAGATCCTACGAGCAGTACTTC. This sequence encodes CASSRDRSYEQYF.

The table lists this clone with a count of one. The V and J genes are TRBV12-3 or TRBV12-4 and TRBJ1-3; D is ambiguous. V was clipped by 5 bases and J by 3 bases, with 8 bases between them. The CDR3 covers 13 residues. This CDR3 is CASSPRGGNTIYF. The CDR3 region has the DNA TGTGCCAGCAGTCCGCGGGGTGGAAACACCATATATTTT.

This rearrangement joins TRBV27 to TRBJ2-4; D perhaps matches TRBD1 (6 bases). CDR3 length: 13 amino acids. From germline, CDR1 is MNHEY and CDR2 SMNVEV (reference sequence). Trimming removed 6 bases at V and 14 bases at J, with 20 bases between. In DNA form, the CDR3 reads TGTGCCAGCAGCCAAACCCAACAGGGCTTCGAGTACTTC. Protein: CASSQTQQGFEYF.

Only one count was recorded for this clone. The chain links TRBV19 to TRBJ1-4; D may be TRBD1 (5 bases). This CDR3 comprises 17 residues. Germline V gene data show CDR1 as LNHDA and CDR2 as SQIVND (reference sequence). The germline V and J ends were trimmed by 1 base and 8 bases, with 20 bases remaining between them. The CDR3 loop reads CASSIGGQGLSWEKLFF. In DNA form, the CDR3 reads TGTGCCAGTAGTATAGGCGGCCAGGGCCTATCTTGGGAAAAACTGTTTTTT. The full variable domain, rest sourced from reference TRBV19 and TRBJ1-4, is DGGITQSPKYLFRKEGQNVTLSCEQNLNHDAMYWYRQDPGQGLRLIYYSQIVNDFQKGDIAEGYSVSREKKESFPLTVTSAQKNPTAFYLCASSIGGQGLSWEKLFFGSGTQLSVL.

The chain couples TRBV6-5 to TRBJ1-5; 8 bases agree with TRBD1. Germline trimming cut 5 bases from V and 5 bases from J; bases unmatched to any gene: 5. The CDR3 covers 14 residues. Per germline, CDR1 MNHEY and CDR2 SVGAGI. The DNA for the CDR3 is TGTGCCAGCAGTCCGGGACAGGTTTATCAGCCCCAGCATTTT. It translates to CASSPGQVYQPQHF.

The genes are TRBV19 and TRBJ1-5; 9 bases fit TRBD1. Germline V lookup: CDR1 LNHDA, CDR2 SQIVND (reference sequence). Trimming removed 7 bases from V and 4 bases from J; junction bases left unmatched: 8. The CDR3 runs to 15 residues. CDR3 sequence reads: CASKVRTGENQPQHF. CDR3 DNA sequence: TGTGCCAGTAAAGTTCGGACAGGGGAGAATCAGCCCCAGCATTTT.

This clone was counted only a few times. V is TRBV30 and J is TRBJ1-5; 8 nucleotides align to TRBD1. J gave up 0 bases and V 0 bases, and 7 bases lay outside the gene matches. Germline values: CDR1 GTSNPN, CDR2 SVGIG (reference sequence). The CDR3 contains 17 residues. The CDR3 DNA is TGTGCCTGGAGTGTACCCCCAGGGGGCCTTAGCAATCAGCCCCAGCATTTT. As protein: CAWSVPPGGLSNQPQHF.

V and J are TRBV6-2 or TRBV6-3 and TRBJ1-1; no clear D gene. The CDR3 contains 14 residues. V was shortened by 5 bases and J by 0 bases, with 10 bases between the two germline ends. The germline V gene has CDR1 MNHEY and CDR2 SVGEGT. Here the CDR3 reads CASSALAVNTEAFF. The CDR3 bases are TGTGCCAGCAGTGCCTTGGCGGTGAACACTGAAGCTTTCTTT.

The CDR3 here is CASSHRNQPQHF. The CDR3 DNA sequence: TGTGCCAGCAGCCACAGAAATCAGCCCCAGCATTTT. This sequence joins TRBV27 and TRBJ1-5, with D uncertain. The CDR3 spans 12 residues. Between the trimmed V and J ends, which lost 6 bases and 4 bases, there was a span of 7 bases. Germline V gives CDR1 MNHEY, CDR2 SMNVEV (reference sequence).

The chain joins TRBV19 to TRBJ2-7, with TRBD1 identical over 8 bases. The V and J ends lost 3 bases and 2 bases, in that order; junction bases with no gene match: 3. Germline lookup yields CDR1 LNHDA and CDR2 SQIVND (reference sequence). The CDR3 sequence is 14 residues long. CDR3 protein: CASSMVQGAYEQYF. The CDR3 DNA is TGTGCCAGTAGTATGGTACAGGGGGCCTACGAGCAGTACTTC.

CDR3 nucleotide sequence: TGTGCCAGCAGTGCCCCCCCAGGAGAGGGTGAGGGCTACACCTTC. Residues: CASSAPPGEGEGYTF. The chain joins TRBV6-6 to TRBJ1-2; no clear D gene. CDR3 length: 15 amino acids. Germline loops: CDR1 MNHNY, CDR2 SVGAGI (reference sequence). Trimming removed 5 bases from V and 8 bases from J, with 21 bases in between.

The chain couples TRBV11-2 to TRBJ2-3; TRBD2 matches at 12 bases. The CDR3 extends over 16 amino acids. The ends lost 5 bases at V and 3 bases at J; junction bases unmatched: 6. Germline CDR1 and CDR2: SGHAT and FQNNGV. CDR3 DNA sequence: TGTGCCAGCAGCGCGACTAGCGGGGGTTGGACAGATACGCAGTATTTT. Its protein product is CASSATSGGWTDTQYF. Full variable domain (remainder filled in from reference TRBV11-2 and TRBJ2-3): EAGVAQSPRYKIIEKRQSVAFWCNPISGHATLYWYQQILGQGPKLLIQFQNNGVVDDSQLPKDRFSAERLKGVDSTLKIQPAKLEDSAVYLCASSATSGGWTDTQYFGPGTRLTVL.

This sequence joins TRBV6-6 and TRBJ2-1, with a weak D call TRBD2 (6 bases). V was cut by 4 bases and J by 3 bases, with 16 bases left in between. The germline gives CDR1 MNHNY, CDR2 SVGAGI (reference sequence). The CDR3 runs to 16 residues. The CDR3: CASSSVVGLGYNEQFF. The DNA of the CDR3 is TGTGCCAGCAGTTCCGTGGTGGGACTCGGCTACAATGAGCAGTTCTTC.

The chain is built from TRBV6-5 and TRBJ1-1, with 7 positions matching TRBD1. This CDR3 is built from 15 residues. Germline values: CDR1 MNHEY, CDR2 SVGAGI. Losses at the gene ends were 0 bases for V and 5 bases for J; bases not matched to a gene: 6. Written as DNA, the CDR3 is TGTGCCAGCAGTTACTCTAGCAGGGGGGTGACTGAAGCTTTCTTT. This translates into CASSYSSRGVTEAFF.

V usage is TRBV4-1 and J usage is TRBJ1-5, with a tentative D call TRBD1 (6 bases). The CDR3 runs 18 residues. V was cut by 1 base and J by 4 bases, with 20 bases left in between. Germline V gene sequence: CDR1 MGHRA, CDR2 YSYEKL. CDR3 amino acids: CASSQGRGGYRANQPQHF. The CDR3 nucleotides are TGCGCCAGCAGCCAAGGGAGGGGGGGTTACAGGGCTAATCAGCCCCAGCATTTT.

This clone showed up just once. The chain carries TRBV11-2 and TRBJ1-6; 8 bases map to TRBD1. Germline CDR1 is SGHAT and CDR2 is FQNNGV. The V gene end was trimmed by 5 bases and the J gene end by 4 bases; junction bases not matched to a gene: 4. This CDR3 comprises 15 residues. The CDR3 nucleotides read TGTGCCAGCAGCACAAGGACAGGGTATAATTCACCCCTCCACTTT. It codes for CASSTRTGYNSPLHF.

The gene calls are TRBV9 and TRBJ2-1; possible D gene TRBD1, 6 bases. Trimming pared 0 bases from V and 6 bases from J, leaving 13 bases between. CDR1 and CDR2 (germline): SGDLS, YYNGEE. There are 15 residues in the CDR3. CDR3 sequence: CASSVGSDSVNEQFF. In DNA form, the CDR3 reads TGTGCCAGCAGCGTAGGATCGGACAGTGTCAATGAGCAGTTCTTC.

V usage is TRBV7-8 and J usage is TRBJ1-1, with D maybe TRBD1 (5 bases). The length of the CDR3 is 15 residues. Trimming left V 1 base short and J 5 bases short, with 14 bases between. The germline V gene has CDR1 SGHVS and CDR2 FQNEAQ. In DNA form, the CDR3 reads TGTGCCAGCAGCTTAGAGGGAAGTGGGGGGACTGAAGCTTTCTTT. It codes for CASSLEGSGGTEAFF.

This clone is a singleton in its sample. This chain uses TRBV6-1 with TRBJ1-2; TRBD1 matches 10 bases. CDR3 length equals 14 residues. Germline V gives CDR1 MNHNS, CDR2 SASEGT. Trimming at V came to 3 bases and at J to 7 bases, leaving 5 bases not matched to a gene. This CDR3 reads CASSETGGRGGYTF. In DNA form, the CDR3 reads TGTGCCAGCAGTGAGACAGGGGGCCGCGGTGGCTACACCTTC.

V gene TRBV10-1 combines with J gene TRBJ2-1; the match to TRBD2 covers 7 bases. This CDR3 region has 15 residues. CDR1 WNHNN and CDR2 SYGVQD come from the germline V gene (reference sequence). The V gene end was trimmed by 3 bases and the J gene end by 5 bases; junction bases not matched to a gene: 7. The CDR3 nucleotides read TGCGCCAGCAGTGAACGTCGGGGGGTGAACAATGAGCAGTTCTTC. It encodes CASSERRGVNNEQFF.